The entry that follows covers one T cell receptor beta chain sequence. CDR3 size: 11 residues. Germline CDR1 DFQATT, CDR2 SNEGSKA (reference sequence). The V gene lost 3 bases and the J gene lost 7 bases, with 6 bases spanning the gap. These data come from a study of technical replicates of blood from a handful of donors. Produced via immunoSEQ multiplex PCR; TCRdb's table is partial and in-frame only. The table has around 92,000 clones, almost 96% seen once. The TCR comes from a human donor in good health. This chain uses TRBV20-1 with TRBJ2-2, with no clear D. Sequenced input: T cells isolated from PBMCs. CDR3: CSASFGGELFF. The CDR3 DNA reads as TGCAGTGCTAGTTTCGGCGGGGAGCTGTTTTTT.